The next 14 T cell receptor beta chains were all read from a single sample in a study of T cell clonality in common variable immunodeficiency. Profiling relied on immunoSEQ multiplex PCR, and the TCRdb table lists in-frame clones only, not all of them. The sample holds about 52,000 clones, and no clone turns up only once. The sequencing input was peripheral blood mononuclear cells. The source is a person aged 18 to 70 in good health.

There are many counts of this clone. The read ends 3 residues before the CDR3 terminus; that terminus is restored from the germline J gene. The rearrangement links TRBV5-1 to TRBJ2-7; possibly TRBD1 for D (5 bases). The V gene's germline CDR1 is SGHRS and CDR2 YFSETQ. Trimming left V 0 bases short and J 2 bases short, with 9 bases between. The CDR3 contains 14 residues. CDR3 sequence: CASSLEWGAYEQYF. The sequenced part of the CDR3 DNA is TGCGCCAGCAGCTTGGAATGGGGCGCCTACGAG.

This clone was seen ten or more times. The sequenced fragment ends 3 residues before the CDR3 boundary, so the rest is inferred from the germline J gene. The rearrangement links TRBV7-9 to TRBJ1-2, with 11 bases lining up with TRBD1. CDR3 length equals 15 residues. Trimming at V came to 0 bases and at J to 5 bases, leaving 2 bases not matched to a gene. CDR1 and CDR2 (germline): SEHNR, FQNEAQ (reference sequence). CDR3 sequence reads: CASSLAGQGAYGYTF. CDR3 DNA, as far as it was read: TGTGCCAGCAGCTTAGCCGGACAGGGGGCATATGGC.

About this clone itself: The CDR3 end falls 3 residues outside the read, so it is completed with the germline J gene. The rearrangement uses TRBV7-9 and TRBJ1-4; D gene uncertain. Germline CDR1 SEHNR, CDR2 FQNEAQ (reference sequence). The CDR3 has 13 amino acids. The sequenced CDR3 bases are TGTGCCAGCAGCTTCGATTTGAGGTCACCA. Amino acids: CASSFDLRSP. The complete CDR3 protein is CASSFDLRSPLFF.

This clone was counted many times. The sequenced fragment ends 3 residues before the CDR3 boundary, so the rest is inferred from the germline J gene. The chain uses TRBV6-2 or TRBV6-3 and TRBJ1-4; maybe TRBD1 (6 bases). Germline values: CDR1 MNHEY, CDR2 SVGEGT. Trimming took off 6 bases at V and 8 bases at J, with 16 bases between the two ends. This CDR3 comprises 14 residues. This chain's CDR3 is CASRDGGREEKLFF. The DNA read from the CDR3 is TGTGCCAGCAGGGATGGGGGCCGTGAGGAAAAA.

This clone was picked up many times. The read ends 3 residues early relative to the CDR3; the germline J gene fills the gap. V gene TRBV20-1 combines with J gene TRBJ2-1; 7 bases line up with TRBD2. From germline, CDR1 is DFQATT and CDR2 SNEGSKA (reference sequence). Trimming took 1 base from V and 8 from J; bases not matched to a gene: 17. This CDR3 is built from 17 residues. The CDR3 bases that were read are TGCAGTGCTAGAGTAGAGCGGGACCCACCGGGTCTGCATGAG. Protein sequence: CSARVERDPPGLHE. The complete CDR3 reads CSARVERDPPGLHEQFF.

Comments on this clone: Read sequence stops 3 residues before the CDR3 end, and the germline J gene provides the missing end. V is TRBV19 and J is TRBJ1-2; TRBD1 is a possible D gene (5 bases). The V gene's germline CDR1 is LNHDA and CDR2 SQIVND (reference sequence). The CDR3 is 14 residues long. The CDR3 bases that were read are TGTGCCAGTAGTAAGGGGTGGAGCTCCTACGAC. It translates to CASSKGWSSYD. The whole CDR3 sequence reads CASSKGWSSYDYTF.

To note about this clone: Read sequence stops 3 residues before the CDR3 end, and the germline J gene provides the missing end. The rearrangement uses TRBV11-2 and TRBJ2-1; 9 bases match TRBD2. With 4 bases clipped from V and 7 bases from J, the junction kept 5 bases outside the gene matches. Germline V gives CDR1 SGHAT, CDR2 FQNNGV. This CDR3 contains 14 residues. The covered CDR3 bases are TGTGCCAGCAGCTCCTTTACTAGCGGGAATGAG. This encodes CASSSFTSGNE. The whole CDR3 reads CASSSFTSGNEQFF.

As for this clone: The read falls 3 residues short of the CDR3 end, and the missing part is taken from the germline J gene. The chain combines TRBV20-1 with TRBJ2-1; TRBD2 aligns across 8 bases. Germline assignment: CDR1 DFQATT and CDR2 SNEGSKA (reference sequence). CDR3 length: 16 residues. After removal of 0 bases from V and 1 base from J, the junction contained 5 bases not matched to a gene. The CDR3 is CSARDRGLVSYNEQFF. The sequenced CDR3 bases are TGCAGTGCTAGAGATCGGGGACTAGTATCCTACAATGAG.

This clone was detected a few times. The read terminates 3 residues before the CDR3 end, so the remaining end is supplied by the germline J gene. V is TRBV20-1 and J is TRBJ2-7; tentatively, D is TRBD2 (6 bases). Germline lookup yields CDR1 DFQATT and CDR2 SNEGSKA (reference sequence). Trimming cost V 0 bases and J 4 bases, with 13 bases left between them. This CDR3 region has 14 residues. The CDR3 reads CSARDLAGRYEQYF. The covered CDR3 bases are TGCAGTGCTAGAGATCTGGCGGGAAGGTACGAG.

This clone appeared many times. The sequenced fragment ends 3 residues before the CDR3 boundary, so the rest is inferred from the germline J gene. The chain carries TRBV7-2 and TRBJ2-7; D remains unclear. The germline CDR1 and CDR2 sequences are SGHTA and FQGNSA. Trimming removed 1 base at V and 3 bases at J, with 13 bases between. The CDR3 covers 15 residues. CDR3 sequence: CASSLGKSIGYEQYF. CDR3 DNA (partial): TGTGCCAGCAGCTTAGGTAAATCAATCGGCTACGAG.

This clone was counted at least ten times. Read sequence stops 3 residues before the CDR3 end, and the germline J gene provides the missing end. This chain connects TRBV5-1 to TRBJ1-1; weak D call: TRBD1 (6 bases). This CDR3 region has 15 residues. V was cut by 7 bases and J by 3 bases, with 19 bases left in between. Germline CDR1 is SGHRS and CDR2 is YFSETQ. CDR3 DNA (partial): TGCGCCAGCGTGCTACAGGGTCCAGAGGACACTGAA. This encodes CASVLQGPEDTE. The whole CDR3 protein is CASVLQGPEDTEAFF.

This clone showed up many times. The missing CDR3 end, 3 residues past where the read stops, is filled in from the germline J gene. The chain uses TRBV30 and TRBJ1-5; TRBD1 might be the D (5 bases). This CDR3 spans 15 amino acids. The V end was cut by 0 bases, the J end by 3 bases, with 12 bases between. Germline CDR1 reads GTSNPN; CDR2 reads SVGIG (reference sequence). CDR3 bases read: TGTGCCTGGAGTGTACGGGGGGATAACAATCAGCCC. Translating gives CAWSVRGDNNQP. The full CDR3 protein is CAWSVRGDNNQPQHF.

This clone was seen ten or more times. The sequence runs out 3 residues before the end of the CDR3; the remainder is reconstructed from the germline J gene. The chain has TRBV11-2 and TRBJ2-1, with 9 nucleotides matching TRBD2. Germline V gene sequence: CDR1 SGHAT, CDR2 FQNNGV. The V gene end was trimmed by 5 bases and the J gene end by 9 bases; junction bases not matched to a gene: 8. The CDR3 length is 14 residues. The CDR3 loop is CASSTKELAGEQFF. The CDR3 bases that were read are TGTGCCAGCAGCACCAAAGAACTAGCGGGTGAG.

This clone occurred many times. The observed sequence ends 3 residues before the CDR3 terminus, with the missing tail filled in from the germline J gene. The chain carries TRBV18 and TRBJ2-3, with 9 positions matching TRBD1. In germline, CDR1 is KGHSH, CDR2 LQKENI. The CDR3 is made up of 16 amino acids. The sequenced CDR3 bases are TGTGCCAGCTCACCACGGGGGACAGGGCGGCAAGAGACG. This translates into CASSPRGTGRQET. The whole CDR3 sequence reads CASSPRGTGRQETQYF.